This T cell receptor (beta chain) was sequenced in a study of beta chain features in type 1 diabetes. The whole isolated RNA underwent reverse transcription, so sequencing captured expressed TCRB transcripts. Generated by immunoSEQ multiplex PCR, the TCRdb table keeps only in-frame clones and is missing some. The profile shows around 99,000 clones, around 40% of them singletons. The sequence was obtained from a woman under 30 in good health. Sequencing was performed on stem cell memory CD4+ T cells from blood.

In nucleotides, the CDR3 is TGTGCCAGCAGCTTAGTGGGACTAGCGGCCAGCTCCTACGAGCAGTACTTC. Its translation: CASSLVGLAASSYEQYF. V usage is TRBV7-9 and J usage is TRBJ2-7, with 11 nucleotides matching TRBD2. Germline loops: CDR1 SEHNR, CDR2 FQNEAQ (reference sequence). The CDR3 is made up of 17 amino acids. J was trimmed by 0 bases and V by 1 base; bases with no gene match: 5.